This TCR beta chain comes out of a study of human versus mouse CDR3 diversity and MHC coevolution. Study overall: Samples had between roughly 0.6 x 10^7 and 1.6 x 10^7 valid reads.

Measured with immunoSEQ multiplex PCR; TCRdb has only the in-frame clones, and not every one. The sample holds roughly 80,000 clones, just under 95% seen once. Study findings and constraints: Human T cells underwent selection on about six different MHC II alleles. Among all groups, most of the three human donors showed least clonal inequality.

As regards this clone: Its specificity is not known.

Sequencing used naive CD4+ T cells from blood. The subset was: CD45RO-negative CD62L-positive naive CD4 T cells. The source of this sequence is a person aged 25 to 69 in good health.

The CDR3 loop reads CSVEGQGARYTF. As DNA, the CDR3 is TGCAGCGTTGAAGGTCAGGGGGCTCGCTACACCTTC. The chain joins TRBV29-1 to TRBJ1-2, with TRBD1 identical over 8 bases. Trimming removed 1 base from V and 9 bases from J; junction bases left unmatched: 4. Germline CDR1 reads SQVTM; CDR2 reads ANQGSEA. The CDR3 consists of 12 residues. The full variable domain, rest sourced from reference TRBV29-1 and TRBJ1-2, is SAVISQKPSRDICQRGTSLTIQCQVDSQVTMMFWYRQQPGQSLTLIATANQGSEATYESGFVIDKFPISRPNLTFSTLTVSNMSPEDSSIYLCSVEGQGARYTFGSGTRLTVV.